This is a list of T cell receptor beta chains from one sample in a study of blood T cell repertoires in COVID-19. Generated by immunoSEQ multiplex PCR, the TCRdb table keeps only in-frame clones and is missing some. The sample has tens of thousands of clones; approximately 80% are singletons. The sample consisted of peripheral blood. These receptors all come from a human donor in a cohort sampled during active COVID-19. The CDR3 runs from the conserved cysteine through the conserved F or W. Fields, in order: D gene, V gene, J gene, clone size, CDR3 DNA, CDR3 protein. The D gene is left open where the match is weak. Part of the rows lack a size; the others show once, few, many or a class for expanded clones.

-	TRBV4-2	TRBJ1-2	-	TGTGCCAGCAGCCAAGGCCGGGTAGGCTACACCTTC	CASSQGRVGYTF
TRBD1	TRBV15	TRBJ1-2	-	TGTGCCACCAGTGTAAACGGACAGGGTGATGGCTACACCTTC	CATSVNGQGDGYTF
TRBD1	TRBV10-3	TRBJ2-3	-	TGTGCCATCAGTGAGGGACAGGGGGGCACAGATACGCAGTATTTT	CAISEGQGGTDTQYF
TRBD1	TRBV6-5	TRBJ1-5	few	TGTGCCAGCAGCACGGGACAGGGCCGTAATCAGCCCCAGCATTTT	CASSTGQGRNQPQHF
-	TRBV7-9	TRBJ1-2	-	TGTGCCAGCAGCACCACGGGTCCCTATGGCTACACCTTC	CASSTTGPYGYTF
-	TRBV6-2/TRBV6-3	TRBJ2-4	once	TGTGCCAGCAGTTACGCCCCGGGGGTCGCCAAAAACATTCAGTACTTC	CASSYAPGVAKNIQYF
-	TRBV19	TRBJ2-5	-	TGTGCCAGTAGTATTTCAGGAGAGACCCAGTACTTC	CASSISGETQYF
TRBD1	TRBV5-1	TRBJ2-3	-	TGCGCCAGCAGCTCACAGGGGGCCCTCCCAGATACGCAGTATTTT	CASSSQGALPDTQYF
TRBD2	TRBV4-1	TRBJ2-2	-	TGCGCCAGCAGCCAAGGTCCTAGCGGGGGGCTACGTACCGGGGAGCTGTTTTTT	CASSQGPSGGLRTGELFF
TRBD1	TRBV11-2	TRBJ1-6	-	TGTGCCAGCAGCCCTGCCTGGACAGGGGGCAATTCACCCCTCCACTTT	CASSPAWTGGNSPLHF
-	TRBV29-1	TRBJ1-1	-	TGCAGCGGAGGCAGGGAGAACACTGAAGCTTTCTTT	CSGGRENTEAFF
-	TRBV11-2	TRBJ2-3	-	TGTGCCAGCAGCTCTGACTCCCGGCGTGCAGATACGCAGTATTTT	CASSSDSRRADTQYF
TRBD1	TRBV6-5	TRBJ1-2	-	TGTGCCAGCAGTTACTCGGGACAGGGCGGTGGCTACACCTTC	CASSYSGQGGGYTF
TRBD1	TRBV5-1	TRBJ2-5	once	TGCGCCAGCAGCCCTAGGGGGCGTGAGACCCAGTACTTC	CASSPRGRETQYF
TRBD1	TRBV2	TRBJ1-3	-	TGTGCCAGCACCCCCCCCAATGGACAGGGTAGAAACACCATATATTTT	CASTPPNGQGRNTIYF
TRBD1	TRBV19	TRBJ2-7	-	TGTGCCAGTAGTTTCTCTGACAGGGTCTACGAGCAGTACTTC	CASSFSDRVYEQYF
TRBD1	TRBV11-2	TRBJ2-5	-	TGTGCCAGCAGCTTAGCCGCACTCGGACAGGTACAAGAGACCCAGTACTTC	CASSLAALGQVQETQYF
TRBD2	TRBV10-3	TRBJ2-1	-	TGTGCCATCAGGAGGACTAGCGGGGGGGAAAGTGAGCAGTTCTTC	CAIRRTSGGESEQFF
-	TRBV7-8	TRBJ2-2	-	TGTGCCAGCAGCTTAGTGGAGGGAGGGGGCACCGGGGAGCTGTTTTTT	CASSLVEGGGTGELFF
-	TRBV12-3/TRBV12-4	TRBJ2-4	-	TGTGCCAGCAGTTCCCCGGGGGTCAACATTCAGTACTTC	CASSSPGVNIQYF
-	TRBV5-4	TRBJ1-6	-	TGTGCCAGCAGCCCCGGACAGCGTGAGTCACCCCTCCACTTT	CASSPGQRESPLHF
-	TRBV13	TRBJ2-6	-	TGTGCCAGCAGTTTTGGACACATCTCTGGGGCCAACGTCCTGACTTTC	CASSFGHISGANVLTF